This record looks at one TCR beta chain sequence and its context. Trimming took off 0 bases at V and 1 base at J, with 6 bases between the two ends. This CDR3 comprises 14 residues. Germline lookup yields CDR1 MNHEY and CDR2 SVGAGI. The data were taken from a study of blood T cell repertoires in COVID-19. Overall study context: Acute-phase and convalescent COVID-19 samples originated in the United States, Italy and Spain. Sample material is recorded as cDNA or gDNA derived from T cells, B-cell-depleted T cells, or PBMCs.

In the original workflow: Amplified reference gene primers provided the basis for estimating nucleated cell counts. Produced via immunoSEQ multiplex PCR; TCRdb's table is partial and in-frame only. V, J and clone size were drawn from that table, and D and trimming were deduced from the DNA. The sample lists approximately 57,000 clones, more than 75% occurring once. Sequencing was performed on peripheral blood. This receptor was identified in a man aged 50-59 years with acute or convalescent COVID-19. The chain employs TRBV6-5 and TRBJ1-1; D gene uncertain. CDR3 sequence (DNA): TGTGCCAGCAGTTACTCTATCTGGAACACTGAAGCTTTCTTT. The encoded protein is CASSYSIWNTEAFF.